The next 7 T cell receptor beta chains were all read from a single sample in a study of blood T cell repertoires in COVID-19. Method: immunoSEQ multiplex PCR; TCRdb's copy keeps in-frame clones and lacks some. The data show over 70,000 clones, with approximately 80% seen just once and about a tenth held by the top ten. The sequencing input was peripheral blood. Every receptor here comes from a woman between 65 and 79 years old with acute or convalescent COVID-19.

The rearrangement uses TRBV5-1 and TRBJ1-1; 8 nucleotides line up with TRBD1. The CDR3 contains 13 residues. J was trimmed by 5 bases and V by 4 bases; bases with no gene match: 4. Germline assignment: CDR1 SGHRS and CDR2 YFSETQ. The CDR3 spells CASSPGGRTEAFF. CDR3 bases: TGCGCCAGCAGCCCAGGGGGCCGGACTGAAGCTTTCTTT.

The rearrangement links TRBV4-2 to TRBJ2-5, with D possibly matching TRBD1 (6 bases). V lost 6 bases and J 5 bases, leaving 13 bases between the germline ends. This CDR3 has 13 residues. In germline, CDR1 is LGHNA, CDR2 YNFKEQ. The CDR3 loop reads CASSTRGEETQYF. CDR3 nucleotides: TGTGCCAGCAGTACCAGGGGAGAGGAGACCCAGTACTTC.

This clone came up a few times. V gene TRBV7-3 combines with J gene TRBJ2-2; 8 bases match TRBD1. The CDR3 totals 14 residues. In germline, CDR1 is SGHTA, CDR2 FQGTGA. Unmatched junction bases numbered 4, after V lost 4 bases and J lost 6 bases. This chain's CDR3 is CASSSSGGSGELFF. The DNA of the CDR3 is TGTGCCAGCAGCTCCTCAGGGGGCTCCGGGGAGCTGTTTTTT.

The chain is built from TRBV5-5 and TRBJ2-5; unclear D gene. V dropped 0 bases and J dropped 7 bases, with 7 bases sitting between them. The CDR3 is 12 residues long. The germline V gene encodes CDR1 SGHKS and CDR2 YYEKEE (reference sequence). The DNA of the CDR3 is TGTGCCAGCAGCTTGGGTTTGCGGACCCAGTACTTC. It encodes CASSLGLRTQYF.

The V call is TRBV7-9, the J call TRBJ1-4; D is uncertain. The ends were cut back, 4 bases at V and 8 bases at J, with 14 bases in the middle. In germline, CDR1 is SEHNR, CDR2 FQNEAQ (reference sequence). This CDR3 spans 14 amino acids. The CDR3 loop is CASSSGKSYEKLFF. The CDR3 nucleotides are TGTGCCAGCAGCTCCGGGAAGTCCTACGAAAAACTGTTTTTT.

V and J are TRBV5-1 and TRBJ2-1; 10 bases map to TRBD2. With V trimmed by 4 bases and J by 9 bases, 13 bases remained unmatched. The CDR3 totals 16 residues. Germline lookup yields CDR1 SGHRS and CDR2 YFSETQ. The CDR3 DNA reads TGCGCCAGCAGCCTGACAGGCACTAGCGGGATGATTGAGCAGTTCTTC. Its translation: CASSLTGTSGMIEQFF. Based on the CDR3 plus reference TRBV5-1 and TRBJ2-1, the full variable domain is KAGVTQTPRYLIKTRGQQVTLSCSPISGHRSVSWYQQTPGQGLQFLFEYFSETQRNKGNFPGRFSGRQFSNSRSEMNVSTLELGDSALYLCASSLTGTSGMIEQFFGPGTRLTVL.

The chain combines TRBV27 with TRBJ1-1, with D perhaps TRBD1 (6 bases). CDR1 is MNHEY and CDR2 is SMNVEV in the germline V gene (reference sequence). CDR3 length: 14 amino acids. The ends were cut back, 6 bases at V and 4 bases at J, with 15 bases in the middle. CDR3 DNA: TGTGCCAGCAGACTACAGGGTTGGGGCACTGAAGCTTTCTTT. Its translation is CASRLQGWGTEAFF.